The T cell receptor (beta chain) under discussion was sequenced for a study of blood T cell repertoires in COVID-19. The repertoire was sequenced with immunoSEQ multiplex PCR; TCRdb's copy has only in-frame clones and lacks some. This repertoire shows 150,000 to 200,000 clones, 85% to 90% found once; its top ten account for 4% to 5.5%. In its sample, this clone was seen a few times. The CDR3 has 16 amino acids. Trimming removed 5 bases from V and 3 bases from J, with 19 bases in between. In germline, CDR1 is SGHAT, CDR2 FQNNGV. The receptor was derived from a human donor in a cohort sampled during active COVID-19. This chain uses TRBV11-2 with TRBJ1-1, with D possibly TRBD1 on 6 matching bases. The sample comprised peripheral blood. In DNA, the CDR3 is TGTGCCAGCAGCCACGGACAGTTCCCCGGGGACACTGAAGCTTTCTTT. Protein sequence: CASSHGQFPGDTEAFF.